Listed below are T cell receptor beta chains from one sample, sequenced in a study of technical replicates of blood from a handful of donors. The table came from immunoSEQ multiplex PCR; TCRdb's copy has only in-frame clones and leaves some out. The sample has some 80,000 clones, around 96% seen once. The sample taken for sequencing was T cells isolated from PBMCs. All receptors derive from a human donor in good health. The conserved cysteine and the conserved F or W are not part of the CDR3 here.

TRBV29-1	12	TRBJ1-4	SASRDSRNEKLF
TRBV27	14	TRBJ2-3	ASSLEGGQYTDTQY
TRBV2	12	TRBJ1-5	ASLGPGGTQPQH
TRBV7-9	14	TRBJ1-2	ASSLEGGIHFYGYT
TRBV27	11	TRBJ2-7	ASRTGGSYEQY
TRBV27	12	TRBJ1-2	ANLPGLANYGYT
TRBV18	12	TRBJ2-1	ASSSPRSPNEQF
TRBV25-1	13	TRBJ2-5	ASSVFSGLQETQY
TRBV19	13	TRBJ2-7	ASSMGLGLYYEQY
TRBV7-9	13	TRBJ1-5	ASSRSGELNQPQH
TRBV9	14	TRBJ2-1	ASSAWTSGRNNEQF
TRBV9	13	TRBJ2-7	ASSSGGGGSYEQY
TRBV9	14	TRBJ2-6	ASSLGESSGANVLT
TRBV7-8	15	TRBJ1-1	ASSLAVVRGRYTEAF
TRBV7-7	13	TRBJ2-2	ASSLASGNTGELF
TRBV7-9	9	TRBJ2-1	ASSLLPEQF
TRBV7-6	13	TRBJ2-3	ASTPTPGAQDTQY
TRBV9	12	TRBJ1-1	ASSVLGGDTEAF
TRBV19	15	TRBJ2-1	ASSIPPSGRSGNEQF
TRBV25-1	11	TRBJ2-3	ATPGTAHGTQY
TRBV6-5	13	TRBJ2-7	ASKPTRDRGYEQY
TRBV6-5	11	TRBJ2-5	AAMASGTETQY
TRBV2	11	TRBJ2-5	ASSWDRAETQY
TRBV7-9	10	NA	ASSTRDSEQY
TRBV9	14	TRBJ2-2	ASSVVAGANTGELF
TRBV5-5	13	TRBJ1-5	ASSLEGHMGQPQH
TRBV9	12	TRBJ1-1	ASSATGTGPEAF
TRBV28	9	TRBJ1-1	ASSWRAAAF
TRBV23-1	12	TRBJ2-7	ASSQSGQPYEQY
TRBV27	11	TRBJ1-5	ASSHPGFQPQH
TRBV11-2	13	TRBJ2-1	ASSLSGRMNNEQF
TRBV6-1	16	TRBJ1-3	ASSEILRQGSFGNTIY
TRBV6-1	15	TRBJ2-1	ASSEARGRGQIDEQF
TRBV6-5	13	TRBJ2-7	ASTLAGGRAYEQY
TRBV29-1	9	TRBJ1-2	SVETGYGYT
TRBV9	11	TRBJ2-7	ASSVETTYEQY
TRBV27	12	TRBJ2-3	ASIRTGAPDTQY
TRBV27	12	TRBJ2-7	ASSLSGGLYEQY
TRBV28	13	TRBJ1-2	ASSIPGEAIRGYT
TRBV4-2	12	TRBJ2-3	ASSQELAGETQY
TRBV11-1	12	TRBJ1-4	ASSLEGGSEKLF
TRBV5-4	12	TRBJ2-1	ASSLDPPAGEGF
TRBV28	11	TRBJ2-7	ASRGLISYEQY
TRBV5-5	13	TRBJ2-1	ASSSGQGPPFEQF
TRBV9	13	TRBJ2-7	ASSVGEEGLYEQY
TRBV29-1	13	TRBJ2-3	SVEDWREPSDTQY
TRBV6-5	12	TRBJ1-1	ASGQDSPSTEAF
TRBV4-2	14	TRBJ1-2	ASSQVGGLDRVGYT
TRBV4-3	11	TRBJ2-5	ASARGVEETQY
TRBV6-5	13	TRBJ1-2	ASSYILGADYGYT
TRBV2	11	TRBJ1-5	ASTQGWNQPQH
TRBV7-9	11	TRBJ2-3	ASSLSLTDTQY
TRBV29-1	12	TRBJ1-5	SVAPAGVGQPQH